The text below deals with one TCR beta chain. Its specific antigen is unknown. No qualities accompany the bases; no much larger clone lies one base away. The source of the sample is a study of T cell responses to AZD1222 COVID-19 vaccine (dated by TCRdb to about 2021). For the study in its entirety: AZD1222 recipients given second doses at about 4 weeks or at about 12 weeks were pooled, since spike-specific TCR depth and breadth were not found to differ between the two schedules. A total of just over 230 trial participants underwent TCR sequencing, of whom about 210 had received two doses of AZD1222 and 26 had received two doses of the MenACWY control vaccine. Trial participants were enrolled into age subgroups of 18-55, 56-69 and 70-plus years, which contained about 150, 28 and 57 TCR-sequenced participants, respectively. Beyond this particular receptor, the publication reports: Participants were mostly white British, with more females than males. The authors suggested clonal diversity may have been underestimated. Conclusions about previously exposed vaccinees were limited because only six or seven AZD1222 recipients were SARS-CoV-2 seropositive at baseline. After two AZD1222 doses, spike-specific TCR breadth and depth were significantly higher than at day 0 and than in MenACWY recipients. Nearly half of unique spike-specific TCRs reportedly recognized epitopes outside regions mutated in the B.1.351 and B.1.1.7 variants. In the small 56-69-year group, the increase in depth fell short of significance, most likely because of low power. Because no samples from the day 14 peak response were available, repertoires could be characterized only after the peak T cell response. CD4 TCRs associated with the vaccine covered the entire spike protein, and the dominant responses were in regions 160-218 and 743-854.

The CDR3 regions of human TCRbeta chains were analyzed by immunosequencing. Concerning the study's data processing: TCRs in the repertoires were matched against a reference library of SARS-CoV-2-specific TCRs that had been generated with the MIRA antigen-specificity platform. Breadth was defined as the fraction of unique TCRs that were SARS-CoV-2-associated. Depth was defined as the fraction of total T cells that were SARS-CoV-2-associated. Using the MIRA data, each spike-specific TCR was mapped to the spike region that the TCR reacts to and placed in a CD4 or CD8 class. Log10-transformed breadth and depth values were compared by one-way ANOVA with Sidak's multiple comparisons tests. The immuneACCESS repertoire file appears here via TCRdb, limited to in-frame rearrangements. These files lack a portion of the clones; in checked studies, under half of the deficit traces to unresolved V genes, and the cause of the others is not known. From that table come the V and J calls and clone size; the DNA was used to work out D and trimming. In this sample the table shows 95,000 to 100,000 clones, roughly nine tenths of which occur a single time. Approximately 30% of the sample comes from the top ten.

Spanning cysteine to phenylalanine, the CDR3 consists of 16 amino acids. Left in the record is the CDR3 DNA by itself, 48 bases read in frame from the first base. The germline V gene provides CDR1 SGDLS and CDR2 YYNGEE. V drops 1 base and J drops 1 base, leaving 13 bases in between. The time point label on this specimen signifies: baseline before first vaccination. Vaccinee samples came from UK trials COV001 and COV002, including a single-blind randomized controlled phase 2/3 trial of AZD1222 (ChAdOx1 nCoV-19) in healthy adults. Trial participant PBMC samples were collected at day 0 and day 28 after the second dose for TCRbeta chain sequencing.

Sequencing was performed on peripheral blood, taken on day 0 of AZD1222 vaccination. This sequence was found in an adult in good health. The chain was built from TRBV9 and TRBJ2-3, with the D gene too uncertain to name. Read as DNA, the sequence is TGTGCCAGCAGCGTACTAGGTGCGAGTGGCACAGATACGCAGTATTTT. It encodes CASSVLGASGTDTQYF.